This T cell receptor (beta chain) appears in the sequencing data of a study of response to subunit inactivated influenza vaccine. Notes on the study in general: Each seasonal flu vaccination may recruit only limited new T cells, authors suggested.

Using its own MiXCR run on the RT-PCR reads, TCRdb lists one record per CDR3 protein. The top ten hold roughly 10% of the sample, which has roughly 170,000 distinct CDR3 sequences, about 9% seen once. As for this clonotype: The antigen is undetermined.

The trim removed 4 bases at V and 0 bases at J, leaving 7 bases unmatched. Germline CDR1 reads SQVTM; CDR2 reads ANQGSEA. CDR3 length: 15 amino acids. Sample: non-naive T cells sorted from PBMCs, taken on the day of vaccination. This sequence joins TRBV29-1 and TRBJ1-1, with TRBD1 identical over 8 bases. This receptor was taken from a man aged 50 or older who received an inactivated influenza vaccine. The CDR3 loop is CSVATGASMNTEAFF. The DNA for the CDR3 is TGCAGCGTTGCGACAGGGGCTTCAATGAACACTGAAGCTTTCTTT.